The T cell receptor beta chain described here comes from a study of T cell clusters in autoimmune cytopenias. The overall study: TRB sequencing had a median 51,575 reads and 2,350 distinct clonotypes per sample. Study-level results: No cluster-lack signature appeared between secondary cytopenia and chronic lymphocytic leukemia patients, apparently due to lymphoma masking. Functional roles of the in silico T cell clusters still await experimental validation.

This clonotype is classed as large by frequency. Antigen unknown. TRB was amplified from about 270 ng of peripheral blood genomic DNA per sample. TRB was amplified by touch-down multiplex PCR, primer pools A and B combined. From the multiplex PCR reads, TCRdb lists one entry per CDR3 protein and no DNA. The specimen's table records about 3,300 distinct CDR3 sequences. The CDR3 totals 14 residues. Germline V gene data show CDR1 as GTSNPN and CDR2 as SVGIG (reference sequence). The V and J genes are TRBV30 and TRBJ2-7; TCRdb indicates TRBD1, and absent DNA this call remains unverified. The sample taken for sequencing was peripheral blood. The clonotype comes from a human donor with an autoimmune cytopenia or autoimmune hepatitis (not recorded which). CDR3 protein: CAWSVKRSKGEQYF.